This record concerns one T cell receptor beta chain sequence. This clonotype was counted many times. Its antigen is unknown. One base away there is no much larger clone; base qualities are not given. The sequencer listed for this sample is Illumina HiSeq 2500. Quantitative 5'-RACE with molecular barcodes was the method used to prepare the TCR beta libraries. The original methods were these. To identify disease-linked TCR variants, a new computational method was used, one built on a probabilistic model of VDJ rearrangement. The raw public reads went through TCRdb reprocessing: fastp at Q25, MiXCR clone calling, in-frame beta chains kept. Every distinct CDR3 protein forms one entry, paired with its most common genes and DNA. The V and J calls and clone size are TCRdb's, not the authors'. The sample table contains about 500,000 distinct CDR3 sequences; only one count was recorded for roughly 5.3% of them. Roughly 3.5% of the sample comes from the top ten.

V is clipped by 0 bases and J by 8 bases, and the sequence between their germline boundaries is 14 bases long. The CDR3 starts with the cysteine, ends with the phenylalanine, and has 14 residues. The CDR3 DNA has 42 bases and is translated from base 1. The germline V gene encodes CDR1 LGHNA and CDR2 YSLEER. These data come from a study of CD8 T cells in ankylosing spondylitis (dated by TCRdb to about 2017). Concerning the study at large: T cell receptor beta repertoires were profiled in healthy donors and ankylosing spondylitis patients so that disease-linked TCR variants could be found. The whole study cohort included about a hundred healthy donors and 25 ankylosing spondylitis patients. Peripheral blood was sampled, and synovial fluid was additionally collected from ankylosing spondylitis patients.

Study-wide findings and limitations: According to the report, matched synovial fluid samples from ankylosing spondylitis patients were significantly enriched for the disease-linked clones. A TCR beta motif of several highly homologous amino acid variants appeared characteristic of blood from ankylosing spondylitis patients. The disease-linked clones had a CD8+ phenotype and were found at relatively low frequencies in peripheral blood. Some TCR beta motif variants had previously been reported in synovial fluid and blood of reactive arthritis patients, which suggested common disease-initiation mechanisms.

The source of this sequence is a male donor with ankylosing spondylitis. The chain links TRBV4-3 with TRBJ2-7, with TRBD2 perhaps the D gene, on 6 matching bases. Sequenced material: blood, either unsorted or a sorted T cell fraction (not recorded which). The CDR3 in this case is CASSQDSGLFKQYF. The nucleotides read TGCGCCAGCAGCCAAGATAGCGGTTTATTTAAGCAGTACTTC.